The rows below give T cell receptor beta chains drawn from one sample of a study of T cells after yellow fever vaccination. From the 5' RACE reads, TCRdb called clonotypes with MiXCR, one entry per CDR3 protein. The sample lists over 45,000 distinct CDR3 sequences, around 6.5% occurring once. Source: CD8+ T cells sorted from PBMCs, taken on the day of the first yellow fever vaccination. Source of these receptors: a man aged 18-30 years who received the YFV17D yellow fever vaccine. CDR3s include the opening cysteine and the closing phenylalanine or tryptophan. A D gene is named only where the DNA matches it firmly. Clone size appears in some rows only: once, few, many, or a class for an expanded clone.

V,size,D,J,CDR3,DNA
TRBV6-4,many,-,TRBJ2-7,CASSPAPFSYEQYF,TGTGCCAGCAGTCCAGCTCCCTTCTCCTACGAGCAGTACTTC
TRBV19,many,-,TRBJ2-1,CASSHYHPPNEQFF,TGTGCCAGTAGTCACTACCACCCCCCCAATGAGCAGTTCTTC
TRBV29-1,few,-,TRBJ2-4,CSALFYSGIQYF,TGCAGCGCGCTGTTTTATTCTGGCATTCAGTACTTC
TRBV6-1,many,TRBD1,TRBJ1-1,CASINLRDRPFEAFF,TGTGCCAGCATCAATCTCCGGGACAGACCTTTTGAAGCTTTCTTT
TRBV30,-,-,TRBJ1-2,CAWTLEGWYYGYTF,TGTGCCTGGACGTTGGAGGGGTGGTACTATGGCTACACCTTC
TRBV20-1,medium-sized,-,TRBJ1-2,CSAVTGYYGYTF,TGCAGTGCTGTTACAGGGTACTATGGCTACACCTTC
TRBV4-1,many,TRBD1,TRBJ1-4,CASSQVTGTGGEKLFF,TGCGCCAGCAGCCAAGTCACCGGGACAGGGGGAGAAAAACTGTTTTTT
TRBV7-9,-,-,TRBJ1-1,CASSFPGGNTEAFF,TGTGCCAGCAGCTTCCCCGGGGGGAACACTGAAGCTTTCTTT
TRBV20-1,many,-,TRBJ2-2,CSARVSYEGGDTGELFF,TGCAGTGCTAGAGTTTCCTATGAGGGTGGCGACACCGGGGAGCTGTTTTTT
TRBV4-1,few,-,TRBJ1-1,CASSSPGVAEAFF,TGCGCCAGCAGCTCACCAGGGGTGGCTGAAGCTTTCTTT
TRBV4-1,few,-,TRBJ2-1,CASSQEYGVTYNEQFF,TGCGCCAGCAGCCAAGAATACGGGGTCACCTACAATGAGCAGTTCTTC
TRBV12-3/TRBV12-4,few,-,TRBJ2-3,CASREPILNTQYF,TGTGCCAGCAGAGAGCCCATCCTCAATACGCAGTATTTT
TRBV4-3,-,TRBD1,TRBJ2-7,CASSQESRGLVFYEQYF,TGCGCCAGCAGCCAAGAGTCCAGGGGGCTTGTTTTCTACGAGCAGTACTTC
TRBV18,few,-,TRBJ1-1,CASSPVSGANTEAFF,TGTGCCAGCTCACCAGTCAGCGGCGCGAACACTGAAGCTTTCTTT
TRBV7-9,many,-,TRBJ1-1,CASSSFTGFGTEAFF,TGTGCCAGCAGCAGCTTTACAGGGTTCGGGACTGAAGCTTTCTTT
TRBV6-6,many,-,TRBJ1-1,CASTGGYTEAFF,TGTGCCAGTACAGGCGGATACACTGAAGCTTTCTTT
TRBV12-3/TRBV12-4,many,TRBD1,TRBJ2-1,CASSDTGTGLHEQFF,TGTGCCAGCAGTGACACCGGGACAGGGTTGCATGAGCAGTTCTTC
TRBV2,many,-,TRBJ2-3,CASSERTLRANTQYF,TGTGCCAGCAGTGAGAGGACTCTCCGAGCGAATACGCAGTATTTT
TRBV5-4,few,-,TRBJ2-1,CASTPEGSSREQFF,TGTGCCAGCACCCCCGAGGGCAGCTCTAGGGAGCAGTTCTTC
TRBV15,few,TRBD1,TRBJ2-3,CATSRPRGQSPDSTDTQYF,TGTGCCACCAGCAGACCAAGGGGACAGTCTCCTGATAGCACAGATACGCAGTATTTT
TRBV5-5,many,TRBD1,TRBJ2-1,CASSPTGYEQFF,TGTGCCAGCAGCCCGACAGGGTATGAGCAGTTCTTC
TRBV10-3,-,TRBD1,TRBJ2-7,CAISEGQAYEQYF,TGTGCCATCAGTGAGGGACAGGCCTACGAGCAGTACTTC
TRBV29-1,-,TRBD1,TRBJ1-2,CSVTTGNYGYTF,TGCAGCGTTACGACAGGGAACTATGGCTACACCTTC
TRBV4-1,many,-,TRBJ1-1,CASSRTWEGTEAFF,TGCGCCAGCAGCCGAACTTGGGAGGGCACTGAAGCTTTCTTT
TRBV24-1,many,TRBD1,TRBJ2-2,CATTDRAGTGELFF,TGTGCCACCACGGACAGGGCAGGGACCGGGGAGCTGTTTTTT
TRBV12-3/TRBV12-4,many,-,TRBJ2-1,CASSSTRTLTEINEQFF,TGTGCCAGCAGCAGTACGAGGACCCTTACGGAGATCAATGAGCAGTTCTTC
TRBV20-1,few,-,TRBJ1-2,CSASPAPNYGYTF,TGCAGTGCTAGCCCCGCTCCTAACTATGGCTACACCTTC
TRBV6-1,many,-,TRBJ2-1,CASRLSPGDEQFF,TGTGCCAGCCGTCTAAGCCCTGGCGATGAGCAGTTCTTC
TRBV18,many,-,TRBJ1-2,CASSSTTIYGYTF,TGTGCCAGCTCTTCTACCACAATATATGGCTACACCTTC
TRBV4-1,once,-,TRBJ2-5,CASSDNHETQYF,TGCGCCAGCAGTGACAACCACGAGACCCAGTACTTC
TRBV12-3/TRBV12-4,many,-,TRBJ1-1,CASGRSGTEAFF,TGTGCCAGCGGCCGGAGCGGCACTGAAGCTTTCTTT
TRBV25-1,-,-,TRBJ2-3,CASSVNRDADTQYF,TGTGCCAGCAGCGTAAACAGGGACGCAGATACGCAGTATTTT
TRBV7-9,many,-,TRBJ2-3,CASSPLASRDTQYF,TGTGCCAGCAGCCCATTGGCTAGCAGAGATACGCAGTATTTT
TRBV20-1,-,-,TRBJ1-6,CSASPVGRRTYNSPLHF,TGCAGTGCGAGCCCCGTGGGGAGGAGGACCTATAATTCACCCCTCCACTTT
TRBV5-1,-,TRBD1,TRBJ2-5,CASSSVGTGVKTQYF,TGCGCCAGCAGCTCGGTTGGGACAGGGGTCAAGACCCAGTACTTC
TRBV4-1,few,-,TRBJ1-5,CASSQGGQHQPQHF,TGCGCCAGCAGCCAAGGAGGACAGCATCAGCCCCAGCATTTT
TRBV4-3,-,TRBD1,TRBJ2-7,CASSQGTGLIYEQYF,TGCGCCAGCAGCCAAGGGACAGGTCTTATCTACGAGCAGTACTTC
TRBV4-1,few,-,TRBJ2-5,CASSQSWGEETQYF,TGCGCCAGCAGCCAAAGTTGGGGGGAAGAGACCCAGTACTTC
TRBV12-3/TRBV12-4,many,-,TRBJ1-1,CASSPARAAGNTEAFF,TGTGCCAGCAGTCCAGCCAGGGCGGCGGGGAACACTGAAGCTTTCTTT
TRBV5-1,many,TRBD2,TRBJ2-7,CASSLERGGYEQYF,TGCGCCAGCAGCCTCGAGCGGGGAGGCTACGAGCAGTACTTC
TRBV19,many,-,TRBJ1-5,CASSISRRDQPQHF,TGTGCCAGTAGTATCTCCAGGAGGGATCAGCCCCAGCATTTT
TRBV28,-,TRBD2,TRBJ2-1,CASSLQGRGGYNEQFF,TGTGCCAGCAGTCTCCAGGGTCGGGGGGGATACAATGAGCAGTTCTTC
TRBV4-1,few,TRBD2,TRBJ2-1,CASSQFSGGGSYNEQFF,TGCGCCAGCAGCCAGTTTAGCGGGGGGGGCTCCTACAATGAGCAGTTCTTC
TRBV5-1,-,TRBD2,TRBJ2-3,CASSLGLAATDTQYF,TGCGCCAGCAGCTTGGGGCTAGCGGCCACAGATACGCAGTATTTT
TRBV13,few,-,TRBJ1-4,CASSQGRSKSEKLFF,TGTGCCAGCAGCCAAGGACGTTCCAAAAGCGAAAAACTGTTTTTT